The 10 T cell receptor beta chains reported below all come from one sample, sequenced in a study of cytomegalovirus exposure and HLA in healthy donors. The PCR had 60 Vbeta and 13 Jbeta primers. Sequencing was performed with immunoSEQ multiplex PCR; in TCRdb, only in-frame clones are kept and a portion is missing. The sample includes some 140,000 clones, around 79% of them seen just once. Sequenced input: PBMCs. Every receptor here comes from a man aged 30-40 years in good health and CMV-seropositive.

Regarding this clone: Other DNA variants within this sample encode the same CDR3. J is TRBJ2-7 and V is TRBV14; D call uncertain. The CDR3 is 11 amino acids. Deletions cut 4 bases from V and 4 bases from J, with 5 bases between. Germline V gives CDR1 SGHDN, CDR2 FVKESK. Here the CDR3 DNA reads TGTGCCAGCAGCCCGGGTTACGAGCAGTACTTC. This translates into CASSPGYEQYF.

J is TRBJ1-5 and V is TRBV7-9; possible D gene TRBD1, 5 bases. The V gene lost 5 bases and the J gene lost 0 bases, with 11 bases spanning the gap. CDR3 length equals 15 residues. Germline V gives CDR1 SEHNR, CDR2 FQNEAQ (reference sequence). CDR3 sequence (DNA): TGTGCCAGCAGCCCTCCGGGGGGTAGCAATCAGCCCCAGCATTTT. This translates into CASSPPGGSNQPQHF.

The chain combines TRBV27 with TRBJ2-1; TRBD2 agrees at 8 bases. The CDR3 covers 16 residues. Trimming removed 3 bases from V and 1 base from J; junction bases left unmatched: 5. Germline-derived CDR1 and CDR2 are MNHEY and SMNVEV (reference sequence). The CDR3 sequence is CASSFLRGGSYNEQFF. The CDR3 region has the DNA TGTGCCAGCAGTTTTCTTCGGGGGGGGTCCTACAATGAGCAGTTCTTC.

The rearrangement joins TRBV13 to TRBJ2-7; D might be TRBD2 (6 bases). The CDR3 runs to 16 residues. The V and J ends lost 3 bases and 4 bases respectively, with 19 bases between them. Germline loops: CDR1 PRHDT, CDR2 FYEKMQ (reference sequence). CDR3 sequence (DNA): TGTGCCAGCAGCTTCGTCGGGCGGGGCCGGTTTTACGAGCAGTACTTC. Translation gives CASSFVGRGRFYEQYF.

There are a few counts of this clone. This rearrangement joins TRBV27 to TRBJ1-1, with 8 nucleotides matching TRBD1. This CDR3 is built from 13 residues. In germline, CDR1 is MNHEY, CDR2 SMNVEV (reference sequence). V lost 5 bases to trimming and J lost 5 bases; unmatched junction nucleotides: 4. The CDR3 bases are TGTGCCAGCAGTGTAACAGGGGGGACTGAAGCTTTCTTT. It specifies CASSVTGGTEAFF.

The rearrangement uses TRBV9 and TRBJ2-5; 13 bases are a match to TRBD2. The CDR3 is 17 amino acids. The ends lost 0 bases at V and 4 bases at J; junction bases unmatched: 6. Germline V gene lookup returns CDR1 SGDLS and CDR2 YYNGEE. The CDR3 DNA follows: TGTGCCAGCAGCGTAGCTCCAACTAGCGGGGGGGCAGAGACCCAGTACTTC. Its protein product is CASSVAPTSGGAETQYF.

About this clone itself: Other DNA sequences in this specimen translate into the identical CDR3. The CDR3 nucleotides read TGTGCCAGTAGTACCGGGAACACTGAAGCTTTCTTT. This translates into CASSTGNTEAFF. The rearrangement links TRBV19 to TRBJ1-1, with D hard to call. This CDR3 has 12 residues. Looked up from germline, CDR1 is LNHDA and CDR2 is SQIVND (reference sequence). V lost 4 bases and J 1 base, leaving 4 bases between the germline ends.

This CDR3 is CSVDSGDSYEQYF. The CDR3 coding sequence is TGCAGCGTTGATTCGGGAGACTCCTACGAGCAGTACTTC. The rearrangement uses TRBV29-1 and TRBJ2-7; D is possibly TRBD2 (6 bases). Per the germline V gene, CDR1 is SQVTM and CDR2 is ANQGSEA. The V gene lost 3 bases and the J gene lost 0 bases, with 9 bases spanning the gap. The CDR3 consists of 13 residues.

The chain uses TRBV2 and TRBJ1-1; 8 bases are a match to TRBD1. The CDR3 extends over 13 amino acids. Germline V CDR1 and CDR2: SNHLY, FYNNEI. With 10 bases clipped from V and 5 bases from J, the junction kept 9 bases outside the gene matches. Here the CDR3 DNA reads TGTGCCACCCGGAGTCAGGGGGCGACTGAAGCTTTCTTT. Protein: CATRSQGATEAFF.

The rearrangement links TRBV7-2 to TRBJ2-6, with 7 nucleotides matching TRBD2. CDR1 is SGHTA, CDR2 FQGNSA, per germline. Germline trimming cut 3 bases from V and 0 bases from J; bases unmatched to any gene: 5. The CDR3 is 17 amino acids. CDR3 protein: CASSFIAGVSGANVLTF. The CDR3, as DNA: TGTGCCAGCAGCTTTATAGCGGGTGTCTCTGGGGCCAACGTCCTGACTTTC. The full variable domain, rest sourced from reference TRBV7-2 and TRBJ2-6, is GAGVSQSPSNKVTEKGKDVELRCDPISGHTALYWYRQSLGQGLEFLIYFQGNSAPDKSGLPSDRFSAERTGGSVSTLTIQRTQQEDSAVYLCASSFIAGVSGANVLTFGAGSRLTVL.